The present entry profiles one T cell receptor (beta chain) with its context. The data are from a study of blood T cell repertoires in COVID-19. Study information: Acute-phase and convalescent COVID-19 samples originated in the United States, Italy and Spain. The analysed material was cDNA or gDNA that came from T cells, B-cell-depleted T cells, or PBMCs.

After removal of 6 bases from V and 6 bases from J, the junction contained 11 bases not matched to a gene. Germline V gene data show CDR1 as MNHEY and CDR2 as SMNVEV (reference sequence). The CDR3 loop spans 14 amino acids. Profiling relied on immunoSEQ multiplex PCR, and the TCRdb table lists in-frame clones only, not all of them. The data hold about 480,000 clones, with roughly 91% observed a single time. This receptor was identified in a young woman with acute or convalescent COVID-19. The rearrangement joins TRBV27 to TRBJ2-7, with 7 bases fitting TRBD1. The material sequenced was peripheral blood. The CDR3 spells CASRTGVVASEQYF. The CDR3 nucleotides are TGTGCCAGCAGAACAGGGGTGGTGGCGAGCGAGCAGTACTTC.